The 32 T cell receptor beta chains in this list originate from one sample, sequenced in a study of glioma-infiltrating T cells (dated by TCRdb to 2016 to 2017). The instrument given in TCRdb is Illumina MiSeq. The iRepertoire nested amplicon-rescue multiplex PCR (arm-PCR) platform was used to amplify TCR alpha and beta CDR3 regions from RNA. TCRdb redid the processing of the public reads, applying fastp at Q25 and MiXCR, and retained in-frame beta chains. A single entry per CDR3 protein holds the most common genes and DNA from its merged rows. This sample holds 150,000 or so distinct CDR3 sequences; about two fifths were observed only once. Around 20% of the sample belongs to the ten largest clones. The sequencing input was glioma tissue, nonneoplastic brain tissue, or PBMCs (not recorded which). These receptors originate from a human donor with low-grade glioma or glioblastoma, undergoing nonglioma brain surgery, or in good health (not recorded which).

This clonotype was counted between two and nine times. The J gene is TRBJ1-2, the V gene TRBV19, with TRBD1 matching over 8 bases. Germline V lookup: CDR1 LNHDA, CDR2 SQIVND (reference sequence). There are 15 residues in the CDR3. Trimming cost V 5 bases and J 2 bases; bases outside gene matches: 7. The CDR3 sequence is CASSFPGGTNYGYTF. The CDR3 region has the DNA TGTGCCAGTAGTTTCCCAGGGGGCACGAACTATGGCTACACCTTC.

The rearrangement uses TRBV6-1 and TRBJ2-7; 7 nucleotides match TRBD1. The V and J ends lost 8 bases and 3 bases, in that order; junction bases with no gene match: 4. The CDR3 is 12 amino acids. CDR1 and CDR2 from the germline V gene are MNHNS and SASEGT. The CDR3 loop reads CASRTGVYEQYF. Written as DNA, the CDR3 is TGTGCCAGCCGTACAGGGGTCTACGAGCAGTACTTC.

This clonotype was seen a handful of times. This chain links TRBV27 with TRBJ2-5, with D perhaps assigned TRBD1 or TRBD2 (5 bases each). The CDR3 totals 14 residues. V lost 6 bases to trimming and J lost 5 bases, with 16 bases between them. Germline values: CDR1 MNHEY, CDR2 SMNVEV (reference sequence). The CDR3 reads CASSPTAGGETQYF. The CDR3 coding sequence is TGTGCCAGCAGCCCTACAGCTGGGGGTGAGACCCAGTACTTC.

This clonotype was recorded a few times. This rearrangement joins TRBV5-1 to TRBJ2-5, with no clear D. CDR3 length: 12 amino acids. The V end was cut by 4 bases, the J end by 2 bases, with 6 bases between. Germline CDR1 is SGHRS and CDR2 is YFSETQ. The CDR3 nucleotides read TGCGCCAGCAGCCAATTTCAAGAGACCCAGTACTTC. Translating gives CASSQFQETQYF.

The rearrangement joins TRBV6-1 to TRBJ1-1, with D possibly TRBD1 on 6 matching bases. CDR3 size: 16 residues. Looked up from germline, CDR1 is MNHNS and CDR2 is SASEGT. The ends were cut back, 2 bases at V and 6 bases at J, with 19 bases in the middle. CDR3 residues: CASSEQGQRDKPEAFF. The CDR3 DNA sequence: TGTGCCAGCAGTGAACAGGGGCAGAGAGATAAACCTGAAGCTTTCTTT.

The chain couples TRBV2 to TRBJ1-2; D gene uncertain. The CDR3 has 15 amino acids. Germline CDR1 reads SNHLY; CDR2 reads FYNNEI. V shed 2 bases and J shed 2 bases, with 12 bases lying between them. The CDR3 region is CASSELGDINYGYTF. DNA of the CDR3: TGTGCCAGCAGTGAACTAGGAGACATAAACTATGGCTACACCTTC.

This clonotype was detected a few times. DNA of the CDR3: TGCAGTGCTAGAGTTCCGGGACAGGGGGTAGATACGCAGTATTTT. This encodes CSARVPGQGVDTQYF. This chain joins TRBV20-1 and TRBJ2-3; 11 bases match TRBD1. The CDR3 is 15 amino acids. In germline, CDR1 is DFQATT, CDR2 SNEGSKA (reference sequence). V shed 1 base and J 5 bases; nucleotides not matched to a gene: 5.

There are a few counts of this clonotype. The chain combines TRBV27 with TRBJ2-3; D is possibly TRBD2 (5 bases). CDR1 and CDR2 (germline): MNHEY, SMNVEV (reference sequence). The CDR3 sequence is 17 residues long. Between the trimmed V and J ends, which lost 2 bases and 5 bases, there was a span of 20 bases. The CDR3 here is CASSLGPGSLAEDTQYF. CDR3 nucleotides: TGTGCCAGCAGTTTAGGTCCGGGATCTTTGGCAGAAGATACGCAGTATTTT.

Worth noting for this clonotype: Mismatch with germline at one junction end may stem from a read error. The V call is TRBV6-1, the J call TRBJ2-5, with 10 positions matching TRBD1. The germline CDR1 and CDR2 sequences are MNHNS and SASEGT. The CDR3 consists of 15 residues. CDR3 amino acids: CASSPGQGYQETQYF. The CDR3 DNA sequence: TGCGCCAGCAGCCCGGGACAGGGGTACCAAGAGACCCAGTACTTC.

The J gene is TRBJ2-7, the V gene TRBV7-2; TRBD2 aligns across 11 bases. The CDR3 runs to 14 residues. Germline CDR1 is SGHTA and CDR2 is FQGNSA. V was clipped by 4 bases and J by 6 bases; unmatched bases: 5. CDR3 nucleotide sequence: TGTGCCAGCAGCTCACTAGCGGGGGTAGGCGAGCAGTACTTC. Encoded protein: CASSSLAGVGEQYF.

This clonotype was detected a few times. The rearrangement links TRBV25-1 to TRBJ2-7; TRBD1 matches 10 bases. The CDR3 sequence is 16 residues long. Trimming at V came to 4 bases and at J to 4 bases, leaving 10 bases not matched to a gene. CDR1 and CDR2 (germline): MGHDK, SYGVNS. The DNA of the CDR3 is TGTGCCAGCAGTGGCGTATGGGGGACAGGGGTTTACGAGCAGTACTTC. The encoded protein is CASSGVWGTGVYEQYF.

This rearrangement joins TRBV5-1 to TRBJ2-2; TRBD2 aligns across 14 bases. The CDR3 consists of 18 residues. From germline, CDR1 is SGHRS and CDR2 YFSETQ. Trimming took 2 bases from V and 3 from J; bases not matched to a gene: 6. The CDR3 sequence: CASSLWTSGRSYTGELFF. The DNA for the CDR3 is TGCGCCAGCAGCTTATGGACTAGCGGGAGGTCGTACACCGGGGAGCTGTTTTTT.

This clonotype has more than one count but fewer than ten. The V call is TRBV6-2 or TRBV6-3, the J call TRBJ1-5; 7 positions match TRBD1. Germline-derived CDR1 and CDR2 are MNHEY and SVGEGT. The V segment lost 6 bases and the J segment 3 bases; nucleotides outside the gene matches: 8. The CDR3 has 15 amino acids. The CDR3 loop is CASSPGTANNQPQHF. The CDR3 coding sequence is TGTGCCAGCAGCCCTGGGACAGCGAACAATCAGCCCCAGCATTTT.

CDR3 in amino acids: CASSSGYYNEQFF. The CDR3 DNA reads TGTGCCAGCAGCTCGGGCTATTACAATGAGCAGTTCTTC. V and J are TRBV7-2 and TRBJ2-1; the D is unclear. V lost 4 bases, J lost 4 bases, and 8 bases lay in between. CDR3 length equals 13 residues. The germline V gene has CDR1 SGHTA and CDR2 FQGNSA.

As to this clonotype: A much larger clone differs from this one at a single base, so this may be a read error. The rearrangement uses TRBV6-1 and TRBJ2-3; TRBD2 matches at 8 bases. The CDR3 is 15 residues long. Germline V gene lookup returns CDR1 MNHNS and CDR2 SASEGT. CDR3 nucleotides: TGTGCCACTGGGGGAAGTTGGACTAGCATAGATACGCAGTATTTT. Amino acids: CATGGSWTSIDTQYF.

The V gene is TRBV7-6, the J gene TRBJ2-3; possibly TRBD1 for D (5 bases). V was clipped by 5 bases and J by 2 bases, with 14 bases between them. The CDR3 length is 15 residues. Germline CDR1 is SGHVS and CDR2 is FNYEAQ. The chain's CDR3 is CASSPGFRDTDTQYF. The DNA for the CDR3 is TGTGCCAGCAGCCCAGGGTTCAGGGACACAGATACGCAGTATTTT.

CDR3 coding DNA: TGTGCCAGCAGTGACAGGGGCTTGTCTCAGCCCCAGCATTTT. Its translation is CASSDRGLSQPQHF. The V gene is TRBV2, the J gene TRBJ1-5; D is possibly TRBD1 (6 bases). CDR3 length: 14 residues. Trimming cost V 3 bases and J 6 bases, with 12 bases left between them. Germline lookup yields CDR1 SNHLY and CDR2 FYNNEI.

V gene TRBV7-2 combines with J gene TRBJ1-1; D is uncertain. CDR1 is SGHTA, CDR2 FQGNSA, per germline. This CDR3 contains 14 residues. V was pared by 5 bases and J by 11 bases, with 21 bases between. The CDR3 region has the DNA TGTGCCAGCAGCCTCGATGGGTCCCTTCGGAGTGCTTTCTTT. Amino acids: CASSLDGSLRSAFF.

This clonotype was detected only a few times. This sequence joins TRBV20-1 and TRBJ2-7; D ambiguous. This CDR3 contains 9 residues. CDR1 and CDR2 (germline): DFQATT, SNEGSKA (reference sequence). DNA for the CDR3: TGCAGAGCAGACTACGAGCAGTACTTC. Translation: CRADYEQYF.

The chain has TRBV4-3 and TRBJ1-1, with a weak D call TRBD1 (6 bases). V was pared by 0 bases and J by 0 bases, with 11 bases between. CDR1 LGHNA and CDR2 YSLEER come from the germline V gene. There are 16 residues in the CDR3. CDR3 bases: TGCGCCAGCAGCCAAGATATTGGGACACTGAACACTGAAGCTTTCTTT. Translated: CASSQDIGTLNTEAFF.

The CDR3 region is CSVVGTDREAFF. CDR3 nucleotides: TGCAGCGTTGTGGGGACAGACCGTGAAGCTTTCTTT. V and J are TRBV29-1 and TRBJ1-1; TRBD1 aligns across 7 bases. V lost 4 bases and J lost 7; bases outside the gene matches: 6. The germline CDR1 and CDR2 sequences are SQVTM and ANQGSEA. CDR3 length: 12 residues. Complete variable domain (other parts from reference TRBV29-1 and TRBJ1-1): SAVISQKPSRDICQRGTSLTIQCQVDSQVTMMFWYRQQPGQSLTLIATANQGSEATYESGFVIDKFPISRPNLTFSTLTVSNMSPEDSSIYLCSVVGTDREAFFGQGTRLTVV.

The chain links TRBV19 to TRBJ2-3; 9 positions match TRBD1. CDR1 and CDR2 from the germline V gene are LNHDA and SQIVND (reference sequence). Germline trimming cut 4 bases from V and 4 bases from J; bases unmatched to any gene: 6. There are 15 residues in the CDR3. Here the CDR3 reads CASSTGTGQADTQYF. CDR3 DNA: TGTGCCAGTAGTACCGGGACAGGGCAGGCAGATACGCAGTATTTT.

At least ten counts were recorded for this clonotype. The rearrangement links TRBV6-1 to TRBJ2-1; D may correspond to TRBD1 or TRBD2 (5 bases each). Germline V gene sequence: CDR1 MNHNS, CDR2 SASEGT. The CDR3 covers 13 residues. V was clipped by 5 bases and J by 7 bases, with 12 bases between them. The CDR3 DNA reads TGTGCCAGCAGTCGGGGACCTCTAAATGAGCAGTTCTTC. This encodes CASSRGPLNEQFF.

The chain joins TRBV12-3 or TRBV12-4 to TRBJ1-5; D possibly corresponds to TRBD1 (5 bases). V gave up 0 bases and J gave up 9 bases, with 18 bases separating them. The CDR3 is 16 amino acids. This CDR3 is CASSLAPGTAFSPQHF. The DNA for the CDR3 is TGTGCCAGCAGTTTAGCCCCCGGGACGGCGTTCTCGCCCCAGCATTTT.

This chain uses TRBV7-2 with TRBJ2-2; D tentatively fits TRBD1 or TRBD2 (6 bases each). Germline CDR1 is SGHTA and CDR2 is FQGNSA. Trimming removed 5 bases at V and 1 base at J, with 11 bases between. The CDR3 is 15 amino acids. CDR3 DNA: TGTGCCAGCAGCCCCGAGGGGGGGAACACCGGGGAGCTGTTTTTT. It specifies CASSPEGGNTGELFF.

This clonotype was counted between two and nine times. V is TRBV4-3 and J is TRBJ2-7; the D is unclear. This CDR3 comprises 15 residues. The germline V gene has CDR1 LGHNA and CDR2 YSLEER. The ends were cut back, 2 bases at V and 1 base at J, with 12 bases in the middle. The CDR3 nucleotides read TGCGCCAGCAGCCAATTCCTGGGTGGGTCCTACGAGCAGTACTTC. This encodes CASSQFLGGSYEQYF.

The chain is built from TRBV6-5 and TRBJ1-5, with D possibly matching TRBD1 (6 bases). Germline CDR1 is MNHEY and CDR2 is SVGAGI. V dropped 5 bases and J dropped 11 bases, with 31 bases sitting between them. The CDR3 length is 18 residues. This CDR3 is CASSEDSQAGGGGETQHF. The CDR3 bases are TGTGCCAGCAGTGAGGACTCTCAAGCCGGGGGGGGCGGGGAGACCCAGCATTTT.

This clonotype was seen only a few times. The chain recombines TRBV4-1 with TRBJ1-1; no firm D call. CDR3 length equals 15 residues. Per germline, CDR1 MGHRA and CDR2 YSYEKL. With 5 bases removed from V and 11 bases from J, the gap between germline ends came to 24 bases. The CDR3 region has the DNA TGCGCCAGCAGCACTAACCGGGGTCTGCTTTCCCCCGCTTTCTTT. This sequence encodes CASSTNRGLLSPAFF.

V usage is TRBV15 and J usage is TRBJ1-5; possible D gene TRBD1, 5 bases. V shed 0 bases and J shed 7 bases, with 13 bases lying between them. The germline V gene encodes CDR1 LNHNV and CDR2 YYDKDF (reference sequence). The CDR3 spans 15 residues. The CDR3 DNA follows: TGTGCCACCAGCAGAGATGGGGCAACAATGCAGCCCCAGCATTTT. This gives the protein CATSRDGATMQPQHF. The full variable domain, rest sourced from reference TRBV15 and TRBJ1-5, is DAMVIQNPRYQVTQFGKPVTLSCSQTLNHNVMYWYQQKSSQAPKLLFHYYDKDFNNEADTPDNFQSRRPNTSFCFLDIRSPGLGDTAMYLCATSRDGATMQPQHFGDGTRLSIL.

The V gene is TRBV25-1, the J gene TRBJ2-1; 9 bases are shared with TRBD2. The V gene end was trimmed by 5 bases and the J gene end by 5 bases; junction bases not matched to a gene: 10. This CDR3 contains 16 residues. CDR1 is MGHDK, CDR2 SYGVNS, per germline. CDR3 in amino acids: CASSTDGLATNNEQFF. The CDR3 DNA reads as TGTGCCAGCAGTACGGACGGACTAGCGACAAACAATGAGCAGTTCTTC.

The rearrangement joins TRBV7-8 to TRBJ1-2; D is perhaps TRBD1 (5 bases). This CDR3 comprises 15 residues. Germline values: CDR1 SGHVS, CDR2 FQNEAQ. V was cut by 1 base and J by 4 bases, with 13 bases left in between. As DNA, the CDR3 is TGTGCCAGCAGCTTAGAGGCAGGGCTGGGCTATGGCTACACCTTC. It yields the protein CASSLEAGLGYGYTF. Using reference TRBV7-8 and TRBJ1-2 for the parts outside the CDR3, the full variable domain is GAGVSQSPRYKVAKRGQDVALRCDPISGHVSLFWYQQALGQGPEFLTYFQNEAQLDKSGLPSDRFFAERPEGSVSTLKIQRTQQEDSAVYLCASSLEAGLGYGYTFGSGTRLTVV.

This chain links TRBV6-5 with TRBJ2-5, with 8 bases fitting TRBD2. The germline V gene has CDR1 MNHEY and CDR2 SVGAGI. The trim removed 4 bases at V and 4 bases at J, leaving 5 bases unmatched. The CDR3 contains 14 residues. CDR3 DNA sequence: TGTGCCAGCAGTTCCAACGGGGGGGCAGAGACCCAGTACTTC. Protein sequence: CASSSNGGAETQYF.